This TCR beta chain was recovered during a study of blood T cell repertoires in COVID-19. Study background: Whether acute or convalescent, the COVID-19 samples came from the United States, Italy and Spain.

Donors in Cohort 3 counted as recovered after two negative PCRs, clearance, or symptom resolution. As originally analysed: Estimation of nucleated cell counts relied on the amplification of reference gene primers. Clones were read by immunoSEQ multiplex PCR, and TCRdb kept only the in-frame ones, dropping some. V, J and clone size reflect that table, while D and trimming were determined from the DNA. The repertoire holds roughly 290,000 clones, with 80% to 90% as singletons. This clone has a single count. Sample: PBMCs or T cells enriched from blood (not recorded which). This clonotype was obtained from a woman aged 25 to 39 who had recovered from COVID-19.

This chain's CDR3 is CASSVGSRGVTGELFF. DNA of the CDR3: TGTGCCAGCAGCGTAGGTAGCAGGGGGGTCACCGGGGAGCTGTTTTTT. The chain carries TRBV9 and TRBJ2-2; D may be TRBD1 (7 bases). Trimming took off 0 bases at V and 4 bases at J, with 13 bases between the two ends. The CDR3 has 16 residues. Germline V gene data show CDR1 as SGDLS and CDR2 as YYNGEE.